In this sample, the clone carrying this TCR beta chain turned up a few times. Its antigen is not identified. This sample was included in a study of T cell responses to AZD1222 COVID-19 vaccine. Study-level information: Pooling covered second doses at about 4 or about 12 weeks. General study points: Clonal diversity may have been underestimated, and the donors were mostly white British, with more females than males.

Produced via immunoSEQ multiplex PCR; TCRdb's table is partial and in-frame only. The data contain more than 95,000 clones, 87% of them singletons. This CDR3 comprises 14 residues. CDR1 is GTSNPN and CDR2 is SVGIG in the germline V gene (reference sequence). V dropped 6 bases and J dropped 4 bases, with 16 bases sitting between them. The TCR originated in an adult in good health. The rearrangement joins TRBV30 to TRBJ1-3, with no clear D. Sequencing used peripheral blood, obtained on day 0 of AZD1222 vaccination. In DNA, the CDR3 is TGTGCCTGCACAATGTTGATCTCGGGAAACACCATATATTTT. Residues: CACTMLISGNTIYF.